The 11 T cell receptor beta chains below all came from one sample that was sequenced in a study of low-dose radiotherapy and immunotherapy resistance in tumors. Time point: after trial treatment. The treatment: LDRT plus nivolumab, ipilimumab, low-dose cyclophosphamide and aspirin (RACIN trial). Primers used for first-strand cDNA, a TRAV- and TRBV-specific set, covered both alpha and beta chains. Amplification of TCRs used a constant-region primer and V-primer adapter for about 20 PCR cycles. MiXCR, run by TCRdb on the reads, gives a single entry per CDR3 protein. The sample includes more than 30,000 distinct CDR3 sequences, 49% of them seen just once. This specimen was PBMCs, taken after low-dose radiotherapy plus immunotherapy. Receptors originate from a male donor with gallbladder cancer.

This clonotype was counted ten times or more. This chain links TRBV4-1 with TRBJ2-5; D unresolved. CDR3 length equals 14 residues. V was pared by 1 base and J by 4 bases, with 10 bases between. Germline assignment: CDR1 MGHRA and CDR2 YSYEKL. DNA for the CDR3: TGCGCCAGCAGCCAAGTTCGGGTAGGAGAGACCCAGTACTTC. This translates into CASSQVRVGETQYF.

This clonotype was seen repeatedly, ten times or more. The V call is TRBV10-1, the J call TRBJ2-2; D unclear. The germline V gene has CDR1 WNHNN and CDR2 SYGVQD (reference sequence). The CDR3 consists of 15 residues. Trimming pared 8 bases from V and 4 bases from J, leaving 17 bases between. CDR3 residues: CASSYGLAGTGELFF. The CDR3 DNA follows: TGCGCCAGCTCATACGGGCTTGCTGGCACCGGGGAGCTGTTTTTT.

The chain combines TRBV6-5 with TRBJ2-1; TRBD2 matches 10 bases. Germline loops: CDR1 MNHEY, CDR2 SVGAGI. This CDR3 spans 17 amino acids. V lost 0 bases to trimming and J lost 6 bases; unmatched junction nucleotides: 8. Written as DNA, the CDR3 is TGTGCCAGCAGTTACTCTCCGCCTAGCGGGAGAGTCAATGAGCAGTTCTTC. The encoded protein is CASSYSPPSGRVNEQFF.

The CDR3 region has the DNA TGTGCCACCCGAAGGGGTGTGGACTACAATGAGCAGTTCTTC. This gives the protein CATRRGVDYNEQFF. This chain connects TRBV6-5 to TRBJ2-1, with a possible D match to TRBD1 (5 bases). The germline V gene has CDR1 MNHEY and CDR2 SVGAGI. The CDR3 has 14 residues. Trimming stripped 10 bases from V and 3 bases from J, with 16 bases between.

Comments on this clonotype: A far bigger clonotype differs at one base, so this is likely a read error. The chain combines TRBV10-3 with TRBJ2-7; perhaps TRBD1 as D (6 bases). The V and J ends lost 5 bases and 4 bases respectively, with 18 bases between them. Germline CDR1 is ENHRY and CDR2 is SYGVKD. The CDR3 extends over 15 amino acids. Here the CDR3 reads CAISSGSGASYEQYF. Written as DNA, the CDR3 is TGTGCCATCAGTTCTGGTTCAGGGGCTTCTTACGAGCAGTACTTC.

The gene calls are TRBV2 and TRBJ2-1; 9 bases map to TRBD2. With 4 bases clipped from V and 8 bases from J, the junction kept 12 bases outside the gene matches. CDR3 length: 16 amino acids. CDR1 is SNHLY, CDR2 FYNNEI, per germline. The CDR3 region has the DNA TGTGCCAGCAGTGGCAGCGGGAGGCTTAGTATCCATGAGCAGTTCTTC. Encoded protein: CASSGSGRLSIHEQFF.

In its sample, this clonotype is medium-sized. V gene TRBV28 combines with J gene TRBJ2-7, with TRBD1 as a possible D gene (6 bases). The CDR3 totals 13 residues. Per germline, CDR1 MDHEN and CDR2 SYDVKM. V was trimmed by 2 bases and J by 6 bases, leaving 11 bases between them. CDR3 bases: TGTGCCAGCAGTTTAGGGGGCTTAGGCGAGCAGTACTTC. This sequence encodes CASSLGGLGEQYF.

Points on this clonotype: With a far larger clone one base away, a read error is the likely cause. The chain couples TRBV6-2 or TRBV6-3 to TRBJ2-7, with 7 bases matching TRBD2. The J segment lost 6 bases and the V segment lost 2 bases, leaving 16 bases of the junction unmatched. Germline lookup yields CDR1 MNHEY and CDR2 SVGEGT. This CDR3 has 17 residues. Here the CDR3 DNA reads TGTGCCAGCAGTTACGGCCTGGGTAGGGAGGGTGGGACCGAGCAGTACTTC. This gives the protein CASSYGLGREGGTEQYF.

To note about this clonotype: A far larger clone is a single base away, which makes a read error likely. The rearrangement uses TRBV24-1 and TRBJ2-5, with 8 bases matching TRBD2. This CDR3 comprises 13 residues. CDR1 and CDR2 (germline): KGHDR, SFDVKD. V was clipped by 11 bases and J by 9 bases; unmatched bases: 13. The DNA for the CDR3 is TGTGCCAGCAATTTTTTTGGGCGGGAGGCCCAGTACTTC. Protein: CASNFFGREAQYF.

This sequence joins TRBV7-8 and TRBJ1-1; D ambiguous. CDR3 size: 13 residues. V lost 3 bases and J 9 bases, leaving 14 bases between the germline ends. Germline CDR1 SGHVS, CDR2 FQNEAQ. The CDR3 protein is CASSFEPTTQAFF. CDR3 DNA sequence: TGTGCCAGCAGCTTTGAGCCCACAACCCAAGCTTTCTTT.

This clonotype was found a few times. This likely stems from a read error, as it lies one base from a far larger clone. The chain has TRBV28 and TRBJ2-1; TRBD1 aligns across 9 bases. CDR3 length equals 15 residues. The V and J ends lost 5 bases and 10 bases, in that order; junction bases with no gene match: 12. The germline V gene has CDR1 MDHEN and CDR2 SYDVKM. The CDR3 DNA reads as TGTGCCAGCAGTAGCGTGAGGACAGGGGTTGTCGAGCAGTTCTTC. It codes for CASSSVRTGVVEQFF.